Following are 29 T cell receptor beta chains from one sample sequenced in a study of blood T cell repertoires in COVID-19. Produced via immunoSEQ multiplex PCR; TCRdb's table is partial and in-frame only. This sample has some 130,000 clones, with about 72% found just once. The sample comprised peripheral blood. These receptors were taken from a man aged 60 to 69 who had recovered from COVID-19.

The chain recombines TRBV5-1 with TRBJ2-2, with 7 positions matching TRBD1. V was clipped by 4 bases and J by 5 bases; unmatched bases: 5. CDR3 length: 14 amino acids. Germline V CDR1 and CDR2: SGHRS, YFSETQ. In DNA form, the CDR3 reads TGCGCCAGCAGCAGGGGACAGACTACCGGGGAGCTGTTTTTT. Its protein product is CASSRGQTTGELFF.

The chain recombines TRBV28 with TRBJ2-6; the D is unclear. The CDR3 is 15 amino acids. V shed 2 bases and J shed 0 bases, with 5 bases lying between them. Germline V gene sequence: CDR1 MDHEN, CDR2 SYDVKM. CDR3 sequence reads: CASSLTNSGANVLTF. The CDR3 nucleotides read TGTGCCAGCAGTTTAACTAACTCTGGGGCCAACGTCCTGACTTTC.

This clone is a singleton in its sample. The genes are TRBV6-5 and TRBJ2-4; unclear D gene. The CDR3 loop spans 14 amino acids. V dropped 10 bases and J dropped 0 bases, with 13 bases sitting between them. The germline V gene encodes CDR1 MNHEY and CDR2 SVGAGI. The CDR3 loop reads CATAEFLAKNIQYF. In DNA, the CDR3 is TGTGCCACCGCGGAATTTCTAGCCAAAAACATTCAGTACTTC.

Points on this clone: A single base separates this from a much larger clone, so it may be a read error. This CDR3 is also generated by other DNA sequences in the sample. The chain employs TRBV2 and TRBJ2-2; 11 bases line up with TRBD2. The CDR3 runs to 15 residues. V shed 2 bases and J 4 bases; nucleotides not matched to a gene: 0. Per the germline V gene, CDR1 is SNHLY and CDR2 is FYNNEI. The CDR3 is CASSELAGGTGELFF. DNA for the CDR3: TGTGCCAGCAGTGAACTAGCGGGGGGCACCGGGGAGCTGTTTTTT.

This clone was seen a handful of times. The chain joins TRBV5-1 to TRBJ1-3; D remains ambiguous. CDR3 length: 16 residues. V dropped 0 bases and J dropped 0 bases, with 10 bases sitting between them. Looked up from germline, CDR1 is SGHRS and CDR2 is YFSETQ. The DNA for the CDR3 is TGCGCCAGCAGCTTGGCCGGCGGGAGCTCTGGAAACACCATATATTTT. This sequence encodes CASSLAGGSSGNTIYF. The full variable domain, with the rest looked up from reference TRBV5-1 and TRBJ1-3, is KAGVTQTPRYLIKTRGQQVTLSCSPISGHRSVSWYQQTPGQGLQFLFEYFSETQRNKGNFPGRFSGRQFSNSRSEMNVSTLELGDSALYLCASSLAGGSSGNTIYFGEGSWLTVV.

Worth noting for this clone: The junction does not match germline at one end; this may be a read error. Other DNA sequences within the sample encode an identical CDR3. The chain recombines TRBV10-3 with TRBJ2-5; weak D call: TRBD1 (5 bases). The CDR3 consists of 15 residues. Germline V gene lookup returns CDR1 ENHRY and CDR2 SYGVKD. CDR3 DNA: TGTGCCATTAGTGAGTCGAACACTGGGGCAGAGACCCAGTACTTC. Residues: CAISESNTGAETQYF.

The chain couples TRBV6-5 to TRBJ2-6; D is unresolved. Germline CDR1 is MNHEY and CDR2 is SVGAGI. Trimming removed 6 bases at V and 0 bases at J, with 6 bases between. The length of the CDR3 is 14 residues. The DNA for the CDR3 is TGTGCCAGCAGAGAGAACTCTGGGGCCAACGTCCTGACTTTC. Protein: CASRENSGANVLTF.

J is TRBJ1-1 and V is TRBV28; D remains unclear. Trimming left V 4 bases short and J 4 bases short, with 13 bases between. This CDR3 comprises 14 residues. The germline V gene has CDR1 MDHEN and CDR2 SYDVKM. Here the CDR3 reads CASSSSGSRTEAFF. The DNA of the CDR3 is TGTGCCAGCAGTTCCTCTGGGAGTCGCACTGAAGCTTTCTTT.

The chain recombines TRBV6-2 or TRBV6-3 with TRBJ1-1; a possible D gene is TRBD1 (5 bases). CDR1 and CDR2 (germline): MNHEY, SVGEGT. CDR3 length: 17 residues. The V and J ends lost 2 bases and 0 bases respectively, with 16 bases between them. CDR3: CASSYGYTGFMNTEAFF. The CDR3 region has the DNA TGTGCCAGCAGTTACGGGTATACAGGTTTCATGAACACTGAAGCTTTCTTT.

This chain links TRBV28 with TRBJ1-6; 10 nucleotides match TRBD1. The CDR3 spans 14 residues. Germline-derived CDR1 and CDR2 are MDHEN and SYDVKM. Trimming removed 5 bases from V and 7 bases from J; junction bases left unmatched: 2. CDR3 residues: CASSPGQGNSPLHF. The CDR3 nucleotides are TGTGCCAGCAGTCCGGGACAGGGGAATTCACCCCTCCACTTT.

This chain joins TRBV28 and TRBJ2-7; D is possibly TRBD1 (6 bases). The CDR3 contains 16 residues. Germline V gene sequence: CDR1 MDHEN, CDR2 SYDVKM. Trimming took off 1 base at V and 3 bases at J, with 16 bases between the two ends. In nucleotides, the CDR3 is TGTGCCAGCAGTTTATTTGGGACACGCTCCAACTACGAGCAGTACTTC. Amino acid sequence: CASSLFGTRSNYEQYF.

Only one count was recorded for this clone. The gene calls are TRBV7-8 and TRBJ2-1; D possibly corresponds to TRBD1 (6 bases). Germline values: CDR1 SGHVS, CDR2 FQNEAQ. Deletions cut 6 bases from V and 7 bases from J, with 10 bases between. This CDR3 region has 12 residues. CDR3 in DNA: TGTGCCAGCAGTGGAAGGGGGAATGAGCAGTTCTTC. This gives the protein CASSGRGNEQFF.

V is TRBV6-2 or TRBV6-3 and J is TRBJ2-1, with D perhaps TRBD2 (5 bases). Deletions cut 2 bases from V and 2 bases from J, with 10 bases between. Germline CDR1 MNHEY, CDR2 SVGEGT. The CDR3 consists of 15 residues. The DNA of the CDR3 is TGTGCCAGCAGTTACGGAGGCCGTCCCTACAATGAGCAGTTCTTC. Translation gives CASSYGGRPYNEQFF.

The chain recombines TRBV6-5 with TRBJ1-4; D is unresolved. V was cut by 4 bases and J by 1 base, with 7 bases left in between. Germline lookup yields CDR1 MNHEY and CDR2 SVGAGI. This CDR3 region has 14 residues. The CDR3 DNA reads as TGTGCCAGCAGTTCCCCCCAAACTAATGAAAAACTGTTTTTT. Encoded protein: CASSSPQTNEKLFF.

This clone was observed a few times. The V and J genes are TRBV6-5 and TRBJ1-2; 7 bases are a match to TRBD1. Germline V lookup: CDR1 MNHEY, CDR2 SVGAGI. The V segment lost 0 bases and the J segment 9 bases; nucleotides outside the gene matches: 4. The CDR3 has 13 amino acids. CDR3: CASSYSTGKSYTF. In DNA form, the CDR3 reads TGTGCCAGCAGTTACTCGACAGGGAAAAGCTACACCTTC.

The J gene is TRBJ2-5, the V gene TRBV19, with D perhaps matching TRBD1 (5 bases). The V gene lost 0 bases and the J gene lost 5 bases, with 13 bases spanning the gap. Germline-derived CDR1 and CDR2 are LNHDA and SQIVND (reference sequence). CDR3 length: 15 residues. The CDR3 region is CASSIEGRVAETQYF. The CDR3 DNA sequence: TGTGCCAGTAGTATAGAGGGCAGGGTGGCGGAGACCCAGTACTTC.

The chain carries TRBV5-1 and TRBJ2-3; 7 bases align to TRBD2. The V gene's germline CDR1 is SGHRS and CDR2 YFSETQ. Unmatched junction bases numbered 6, after V lost 0 bases and J lost 2 bases. The CDR3 extends over 16 amino acids. This CDR3 is CASSLGAAGITDTQYF. Written as DNA, the CDR3 is TGCGCCAGCAGCTTGGGGGCAGCGGGAATCACAGATACGCAGTATTTT.

This clone has a single count. The gene calls are TRBV9 and TRBJ2-1; 7 bases are a match to TRBD2. The CDR3 covers 14 residues. Germline V CDR1 and CDR2: SGDLS, YYNGEE. Germline trimming cut 7 bases from V and 2 bases from J; bases unmatched to any gene: 6. The CDR3 DNA reads TGTGCCAGCGCCATGGCGGGGGCCTACAATGAGCAGTTCTTC. This sequence encodes CASAMAGAYNEQFF.

The chain links TRBV4-1 to TRBJ1-6; tentative D call: TRBD1 (6 bases). Trimming took 4 bases from V and 4 from J, leaving 17 bases between them. The V gene's germline CDR1 is MGHRA and CDR2 YSYEKL. The CDR3 length is 17 residues. DNA for the CDR3: TGCGCCAGCAGCCCTGGGGACCGGGACACTTATAATTCACCCCTCCACTTT. Encoded protein: CASSPGDRDTYNSPLHF.

The J gene is TRBJ1-2, the V gene TRBV29-1; D gene unclear. V was trimmed by 4 bases and J by 2 bases, leaving 11 bases between them. CDR1 and CDR2 from the germline V gene are SQVTM and ANQGSEA. This CDR3 comprises 13 residues. The CDR3 DNA is TGCAGCGTTGCGAGGGCGCAGAACTATGGCTACACCTTC. This encodes CSVARAQNYGYTF.

This chain connects TRBV3-1 (or the pseudogene TRBV3-2) to TRBJ2-1; D is perhaps TRBD2 (7 bases). This CDR3 has 17 amino acids. Trimming took off 4 bases at V and 8 bases at J, with 24 bases between the two ends. The germline gives CDR1 LGHDT, CDR2 YNNKEL (reference sequence). This CDR3 is CASSLAVGGPSSYEQFF. The CDR3 DNA sequence: TGTGCCAGCAGCCTGGCAGTGGGGGGGCCTTCCAGCTATGAGCAGTTCTTC.

Concerning this clone: The junction and the germline gene differ at one end; a read error may be behind it. The CDR3 nucleotides are TGTGCTAGCAGCTTCTCCCAACAGGGTGGGGAGACCCAGTACTTC. It yields the protein CASSFSQQGGETQYF. V usage is TRBV7-7 and J usage is TRBJ2-5; D is perhaps TRBD1 (6 bases). This CDR3 has 15 amino acids. Germline V gene lookup returns CDR1 SSHAT and CDR2 FNYEAQ (reference sequence).

This clone was detected only a few times. The chain couples TRBV2 to TRBJ1-1; D call uncertain. The germline V gene has CDR1 SNHLY and CDR2 FYNNEI. Trimming removed 7 bases at V and 0 bases at J, with 15 bases between. CDR3 length: 15 amino acids. CDR3 amino acids: CASTWSGSLNTEAFF. For the CDR3, the DNA is TGTGCCAGCACTTGGTCGGGGTCTTTGAACACTGAAGCTTTCTTT.

Written as DNA, the CDR3 is TGTGCCAGCAGTTACGGGACACCGAGGACCGGGGAGCTGTTTTTT. Translated, it gives CASSYGTPRTGELFF. The chain joins TRBV3-1 (or the pseudogene TRBV3-2) to TRBJ2-2, with a tentative D call TRBD1 (6 bases). The germline gives CDR1 LGHDT, CDR2 YNNKEL (reference sequence). V was pared by 6 bases and J by 5 bases, with 16 bases between. The CDR3 totals 15 residues.

The chain links TRBV27 to TRBJ2-3, with D possibly TRBD2 on 6 matching bases. Germline CDR1 and CDR2: MNHEY and SMNVEV (reference sequence). There are 14 residues in the CDR3. The V gene lost 5 bases and the J gene lost 8 bases, with 17 bases spanning the gap. The CDR3 DNA follows: TGTGCCAGCAGTGACTCGGGGGTACCCGGTACGCAGTATTTT. Amino acid sequence: CASSDSGVPGTQYF.

In its sample, this clone was seen a few times. This chain joins TRBV5-1 and TRBJ2-3; D possibly corresponds to TRBD2 (7 bases). V was clipped by 4 bases and J by 0 bases, with 12 bases between them. Germline V gene data show CDR1 as SGHRS and CDR2 as YFSETQ. This CDR3 has 15 amino acids. The chain's CDR3 is CASSSGTLSTDTQYF. CDR3 nucleotide sequence: TGCGCCAGCAGCAGCGGGACACTTAGCACAGATACGCAGTATTTT. The complete variable domain, with remaining parts taken from reference TRBV5-1 and TRBJ2-3, reads KAGVTQTPRYLIKTRGQQVTLSCSPISGHRSVSWYQQTPGQGLQFLFEYFSETQRNKGNFPGRFSGRQFSNSRSEMNVSTLELGDSALYLCASSSGTLSTDTQYFGPGTRLTVL.

The gene calls are TRBV6-2 or TRBV6-3 and TRBJ1-5; TRBD1 is a possible D gene (5 bases). Germline assignment: CDR1 MNHEY and CDR2 SVGEGT. Trimming cost V 6 bases and J 2 bases, with 11 bases left between them. This CDR3 is 14 amino acids long. The DNA for the CDR3 is TGTGCCAGCAGCCCAGCACAGGGCAATCAGCCCCAGCATTTT. Translated: CASSPAQGNQPQHF.

The chain uses TRBV4-2 and TRBJ2-1; 11 positions agree with TRBD2. Per germline, CDR1 LGHNA and CDR2 YNFKEQ. The CDR3 totals 15 residues. Unmatched junction bases numbered 4, after V lost 2 bases and J lost 7 bases. CDR3 bases: TGTGCCAGCAGCCAAAGCCTAGCGGGAGGTAATGAGCAGTTCTTC. It encodes CASSQSLAGGNEQFF.

The genes are TRBV14 and TRBJ2-7; D is unclear. This CDR3 contains 15 residues. From germline, CDR1 is SGHDN and CDR2 FVKESK. Trimming pared 2 bases from V and 4 bases from J, leaving 15 bases between. This chain's CDR3 is CASSQSFTHGYEQYF. CDR3 DNA sequence: TGTGCCAGCAGCCAATCATTTACCCACGGGTACGAGCAGTACTTC.